This record looks at one T cell receptor (beta chain) sequence and its context. Its target is not known. Sequencing was performed with immunoSEQ multiplex PCR; in TCRdb, only in-frame clones are kept and a portion is missing. The sample holds approximately 60,000 clones, 94% seen once. J was trimmed by 2 bases and V by 5 bases; bases with no gene match: 8. CDR1 and CDR2 from the germline V gene are MNHEY and SVGAGI. This CDR3 is built from 15 residues. The sample is drawn from a study of OX40 agonist ivuxolimab in advanced cancers. Notes on the study in general: In CD8+ T cells, expanded clones were on average more numerous than in CD4+.

This receptor was taken from an adult with an advanced solid tumor such as melanoma, head and neck, liver or kidney cancer. The material was CD4+ or CD8+ T cells sorted from blood, obtained in a trial of the OX40 agonist ivuxolimab. V usage is TRBV6-5 and J usage is TRBJ2-7, with 8 bases matching TRBD2. As DNA, the CDR3 is TGTGCCAGCAGTACCGTTAGCGGGAACGCCTACGAGCAGTACTTC. This codes for CASSTVSGNAYEQYF.